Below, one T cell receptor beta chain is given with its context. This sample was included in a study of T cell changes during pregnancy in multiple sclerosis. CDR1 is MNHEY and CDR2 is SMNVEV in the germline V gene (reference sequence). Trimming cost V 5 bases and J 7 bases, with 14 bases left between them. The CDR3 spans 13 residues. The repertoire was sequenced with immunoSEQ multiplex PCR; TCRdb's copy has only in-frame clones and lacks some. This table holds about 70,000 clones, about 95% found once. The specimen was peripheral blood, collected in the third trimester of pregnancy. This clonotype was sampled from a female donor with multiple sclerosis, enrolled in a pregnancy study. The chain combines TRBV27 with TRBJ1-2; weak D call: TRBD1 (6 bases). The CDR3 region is CASSKGDSAGYTF. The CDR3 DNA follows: TGTGCCAGCAGTAAGGGGGATTCGGCTGGCTACACCTTC.